The following is a TCR beta chain sequence with its context. This sample is drawn from a study of T-cell reconstitution after alpha-beta-depleted transplantation in children. The CDR3 sequence is 14 residues long. V lost 3 bases to trimming and J lost 4 bases, with 12 bases between them. CDR1 and CDR2 from the germline V gene are DFQATT and SNEGSKA (reference sequence). Unique molecular identifiers tagged the TCRbeta library. TCRdb reprocessed the PCR reads via MiXCR and lists one record per CDR3 protein. The sample includes over 300,000 distinct CDR3 sequences, approximately 10% of them seen just once.

The source of this sequence is a human donor who donated a stem cell graft to a child with acute lymphoblastic leukemia. Sequenced here: PBMCs from the stem cell graft donor, sampled from the stem cell graft. The chain joins TRBV20-1 to TRBJ2-2; maybe TRBD1 (5 bases). The CDR3 reads CSASGRGITGELFF. The CDR3, as DNA: TGCAGTGCTAGCGGTAGGGGTATCACCGGGGAGCTGTTTTTT.